Presented here are 29 T cell receptor beta chains from one specimen sequenced in a study of blood T cell repertoires in COVID-19. TCRdb's copy holds only in-frame clones and misses some; the assay was immunoSEQ multiplex PCR. The profile shows approximately 160,000 clones, approximately 85% of them singletons. Sequencing was done on a sample of peripheral blood. Receptors originate from a man between 60 and 75 years old who had recovered from COVID-19.

The chain employs TRBV6-5 and TRBJ1-2; 7 bases line up with TRBD1. Losses at the gene ends were 2 bases for V and 4 bases for J; bases not matched to a gene: 7. The CDR3 runs to 15 residues. The germline CDR1 and CDR2 sequences are MNHEY and SVGAGI. CDR3 residues: CASSYTGQSSYGYTF. The CDR3 DNA is TGTGCCAGCAGTTACACGGGACAGTCAAGCTATGGCTACACCTTC.

This chain uses TRBV10-1 with TRBJ1-2; D unclear. Trimming pared 3 bases from V and 8 bases from J, leaving 13 bases between. CDR1 is WNHNN, CDR2 SYGVQD, per germline (reference sequence). The CDR3 is made up of 13 amino acids. The chain's CDR3 is CASSEESSVGYTF. The CDR3 DNA follows: TGCGCCAGCAGTGAAGAGTCCTCCGTGGGCTACACCTTC.

The V gene is TRBV6-2 or TRBV6-3, the J gene TRBJ1-5; TRBD1 might be the D (5 bases). The germline V and J ends were trimmed by 6 bases and 0 bases, with 18 bases remaining between them. Germline V lookup: CDR1 MNHEY, CDR2 SVGEGT. The CDR3 contains 17 residues. The CDR3: CASSWGGDRYSNQPQHF. CDR3 nucleotide sequence: TGTGCCAGCAGCTGGGGGGGGGACCGATATAGCAATCAGCCCCAGCATTTT.

This clone was observed a few times. V and J are TRBV19 and TRBJ2-1; 10 bases map to TRBD1. CDR3 length: 17 amino acids. J was trimmed by 6 bases and V by 1 base; bases with no gene match: 9. The V gene's germline CDR1 is LNHDA and CDR2 SQIVND (reference sequence). The CDR3 bases are TGTGCCAGTAGTATAGGGGCGGGACAGGGGATAGGCAATGAGCAGTTCTTC. Translated, it gives CASSIGAGQGIGNEQFF.

The V call is TRBV5-1, the J call TRBJ1-5; D remains unclear. Germline CDR1 and CDR2: SGHRS and YFSETQ. There are 14 residues in the CDR3. Trimming removed 2 bases at V and 3 bases at J, with 9 bases between. CDR3 nucleotide sequence: TGCGCCAGCAGCTTCGGGGAGCCCAATCAGCCCCAGCATTTT. Translation gives CASSFGEPNQPQHF.

CDR3 in amino acids: CASSQGSGPQHF. CDR3 bases: TGTGCCAGCAGCCAAGGGTCAGGGCCCCAGCATTTT. The J gene is TRBJ1-5, the V gene TRBV3-1 (or the pseudogene TRBV3-2); D not resolved. Germline assignment: CDR1 LGHDT and CDR2 YNNKEL (reference sequence). The V and J ends lost 1 base and 9 bases respectively, with 7 bases between them. This CDR3 is 12 amino acids long.

This chain connects TRBV6-5 to TRBJ1-1; D is uncertain. The CDR3 is 13 residues long. Germline V lookup: CDR1 MNHEY, CDR2 SVGAGI. Trimming pared 7 bases from V and 0 bases from J, leaving 9 bases between. CDR3 amino acids: CASTRDLNTEAFF. The CDR3 region has the DNA TGTGCCAGCACCCGGGATTTGAACACTGAAGCTTTCTTT.

The chain employs TRBV30 and TRBJ1-3; unclear D gene. V was trimmed by 0 bases and J by 7 bases, leaving 10 bases between them. The V gene's germline CDR1 is GTSNPN and CDR2 SVGIG (reference sequence). The CDR3 is 13 residues long. CDR3: CAWSVGGTNTIYF. The DNA of the CDR3 is TGTGCCTGGAGTGTAGGAGGAACGAACACCATATATTTT.

The rearrangement links TRBV6-5 to TRBJ2-1, with 8 bases fitting TRBD1. The J segment lost 4 bases and the V segment lost 5 bases, leaving 7 bases of the junction unmatched. This CDR3 contains 15 residues. Germline V gene sequence: CDR1 MNHEY, CDR2 SVGAGI. CDR3 bases: TGTGCCAGCAGTCGCGACAGGGGCCATTACAATGAGCAGTTCTTC. It yields the protein CASSRDRGHYNEQFF.

The chain combines TRBV19 with TRBJ1-4; 7 bases fit TRBD1. Germline V CDR1 and CDR2: LNHDA, SQIVND (reference sequence). V shed 5 bases, J shed 2 bases, and the junction held 5 bases outside the gene matches. CDR3 length: 15 residues. CDR3 protein: CASSSDRVTNEKLFF. CDR3 DNA: TGTGCCAGTAGTTCCGACAGGGTGACTAATGAAAAACTGTTTTTT.

J is TRBJ1-2 and V is TRBV30, with D unresolved. The germline gives CDR1 GTSNPN, CDR2 SVGIG (reference sequence). The V and J ends lost 1 base and 6 bases respectively, with 9 bases between them. The CDR3 loop spans 12 amino acids. CDR3 sequence: CAWSGGENGYTF. The CDR3 region has the DNA TGTGCCTGGAGTGGCGGGGAGAATGGCTACACCTTC.

This clone was seen a handful of times. The chain uses TRBV19 and TRBJ2-5; 8 bases match TRBD1. The germline gives CDR1 LNHDA, CDR2 SQIVND (reference sequence). V lost 1 base, J lost 4 bases, and 8 bases stayed unmatched. The CDR3 sequence is 16 residues long. In DNA form, the CDR3 reads TGTGCCAGTAGTATAGGCCTCAGGGGGCCGGGAGAGACCCAGTACTTC. Protein: CASSIGLRGPGETQYF. Complete variable domain (other parts from reference TRBV19 and TRBJ2-5): DGGITQSPKYLFRKEGQNVTLSCEQNLNHDAMYWYRQDPGQGLRLIYYSQIVNDFQKGDIAEGYSVSREKKESFPLTVTSAQKNPTAFYLCASSIGLRGPGETQYFGPGTRLLVL.

This chain joins TRBV7-6 and TRBJ2-3, with a tentative D call TRBD2 (7 bases). Germline V gives CDR1 SGHVS, CDR2 FNYEAQ. The CDR3 sequence is 15 residues long. V lost 0 bases, J lost 4 bases, and 11 bases lay in between. This chain's CDR3 is CASSLAGGLADTQYF. The CDR3 DNA follows: TGTGCCAGCAGCTTAGCGGGGGGGCTAGCAGATACGCAGTATTTT.

The gene calls are TRBV7-8 and TRBJ1-1, with D possibly being TRBD1 (6 bases). The V gene lost 1 base and the J gene lost 4 bases, with 7 bases spanning the gap. The CDR3 extends over 13 amino acids. Germline V gene sequence: CDR1 SGHVS, CDR2 FQNEAQ. Here the CDR3 reads CASSLGGGTEAFF. The CDR3 DNA follows: TGTGCCAGCAGCTTAGGAGGGGGCACTGAAGCTTTCTTT.

V and J are TRBV15 and TRBJ2-1; TRBD1 might be the D (7 bases). CDR1 and CDR2 (germline): LNHNV, YYDKDF (reference sequence). The CDR3 consists of 15 residues. V lost 3 bases and J lost 4, with 13 bases in between. In nucleotides, the CDR3 is TGTGCCACCAGCAGTGCCGGGGGACAGTACAATGAGCAGTTCTTC. This encodes CATSSAGGQYNEQFF.

This sequence joins TRBV9 and TRBJ2-5, with 7 positions matching TRBD1. The CDR3 runs 17 residues. With 6 bases clipped from V and 4 bases from J, the junction kept 18 bases outside the gene matches. Germline lookup yields CDR1 SGDLS and CDR2 YYNGEE. CDR3 sequence (DNA): TGTGCCAGCATTGGAGTTGGACAGGTAATCTTCGGAGAGACCCAGTACTTC. This translates into CASIGVGQVIFGETQYF. Looking up the rest from reference TRBV9 and TRBJ2-5 gives the full variable domain: DSGVTQTPKHLITATGQRVTLRCSPRSGDLSVYWYQQSLDQGLQFLIQYYNGEERAKGNILERFSAQQFPDLHSELNLSSLELGDSALYFCASIGVGQVIFGETQYFGPGTRLLVL.

The J gene is TRBJ2-5, the V gene TRBV3-1 (or the pseudogene TRBV3-2), with TRBD2 matching over 15 bases. CDR1 LGHDT and CDR2 YNNKEL come from the germline V gene (reference sequence). The junction had 6 bases not matched to a gene; V was cut back by 2 bases and J by 5 bases. The CDR3 is 17 residues long. The DNA for the CDR3 is TGTGCCAGCAGCCAATCGGGACTAGCGGGGGGCGGGGAGACCCAGTACTTC. Translation: CASSQSGLAGGGETQYF.

The chain joins TRBV6-5 to TRBJ1-2; 8 bases fit TRBD1. The CDR3 is made up of 16 amino acids. Germline CDR1 MNHEY, CDR2 SVGAGI. V shed 0 bases, J shed 2 bases, and the junction held 5 bases outside the gene matches. The CDR3 DNA reads as TGTGCCAGCAGTTACTCCTCAGGGGGCCCCAACTATGGCTACACCTTC. It is translated as CASSYSSGGPNYGYTF.

V and J are TRBV29-1 and TRBJ1-4, with a tentative D call TRBD1 (6 bases). The germline V gene has CDR1 SQVTM and CDR2 ANQGSEA. CDR3 size: 13 residues. The germline V and J ends were trimmed by 7 bases and 5 bases, with 14 bases remaining between them. The CDR3, as DNA: TGCAGCGCTAAAGGGGGGGCAAATGAAAAACTGTTTTTT. This sequence encodes CSAKGGANEKLFF.

This chain links TRBV7-6 with TRBJ2-2; 10 bases are shared with TRBD2. Looked up from germline, CDR1 is SGHVS and CDR2 is FNYEAQ. This CDR3 contains 17 residues. J gave up 2 bases and V 0 bases, and 3 bases lay outside the gene matches. The CDR3 loop is CASSLARLAGNTGELFF. As DNA, the CDR3 is TGTGCCAGCAGCTTAGCGCGACTAGCGGGTAACACCGGGGAGCTGTTTTTT.

This clone is a singleton in its sample. This chain joins TRBV5-5 and TRBJ1-3; D is unclear. The CDR3 contains 14 residues. From germline, CDR1 is SGHKS and CDR2 YYEKEE (reference sequence). V was cut by 2 bases and J by 0 bases, with 6 bases left in between. As DNA, the CDR3 is TGTGCCAGCAGCTTCTTTTTCTCTGGAAACACCATATATTTT. Amino acids: CASSFFFSGNTIYF.

The CDR3 DNA reads as TGTGCCAGCAGTTCAAGGTATAGCGGGGGCTGGGAGACCCAGTACTTC. It codes for CASSSRYSGGWETQYF. The J gene is TRBJ2-5, the V gene TRBV3-1 (or the pseudogene TRBV3-2); 9 bases match TRBD2. This CDR3 is built from 16 residues. Germline CDR1 LGHDT, CDR2 YNNKEL (reference sequence). J was trimmed by 5 bases and V by 6 bases; bases with no gene match: 13.

The rearrangement links TRBV16 to TRBJ2-1; D may be TRBD2 (6 bases). Germline loops: CDR1 KGHSY, CDR2 FQNENV. CDR3 size: 18 residues. The V and J ends lost 8 bases and 7 bases respectively, with 30 bases between them. The CDR3 nucleotides read TGTGCCAGCTCCTACCCCCACGGGCGGAAAGGAGGGAGGAATGAGCAGTTCTTC. It yields the protein CASSYPHGRKGGRNEQFF.

The CDR3 region is CASSLVMGLVAETQYF. DNA of the CDR3: TGTGCCAGCAGCTTGGTGATGGGGCTGGTAGCAGAGACCCAGTACTTC. V is TRBV5-5 and J is TRBJ2-5, with D perhaps matching TRBD1 (5 bases). The germline V gene encodes CDR1 SGHKS and CDR2 YYEKEE (reference sequence). The CDR3 length is 16 residues. V lost 0 bases to trimming and J lost 4 bases, with 16 bases between them.

The V call is TRBV5-1, the J call TRBJ2-2; the D is unclear. This CDR3 comprises 12 residues. V was shortened by 0 bases and J by 7 bases, with 4 bases between the two germline ends. CDR1 and CDR2 (germline): SGHRS, YFSETQ. The CDR3 loop is CASSLGSGELFF. The CDR3 nucleotides are TGCGCCAGCAGCTTGGGTAGCGGGGAGCTGTTTTTT.

The chain employs TRBV3-1 (or the pseudogene TRBV3-2) and TRBJ1-6; 8 bases match TRBD1. V lost 1 base to trimming and J lost 8 bases; unmatched junction nucleotides: 16. CDR1 is LGHDT, CDR2 YNNKEL, per germline (reference sequence). The CDR3 spans 19 residues. The CDR3 nucleotides read TGTGCCAGCAGCCAAGTCGAGGCTTTCGGGGGGACAGGCGATTCACCCCTCCACTTT. The encoded protein is CASSQVEAFGGTGDSPLHF.

The genes are TRBV29-1 and TRBJ1-2; 9 nucleotides line up with TRBD1. Germline values: CDR1 SQVTM, CDR2 ANQGSEA. V was pared by 5 bases and J by 5 bases, with 3 bases of the junction left unmatched. The CDR3 has 12 residues. The CDR3 region is CSVYRGLYGYTF. CDR3 DNA sequence: TGCAGCGTTTACAGGGGGCTTTATGGCTACACCTTC.

V and J are TRBV6-1 and TRBJ2-7; a possible D gene is TRBD2 (5 bases). Germline CDR1 is MNHNS and CDR2 is SASEGT. The ends were cut back, 0 bases at V and 6 bases at J, with 9 bases in the middle. The CDR3 runs to 13 residues. CDR3: CASSEAWRREQYF. As DNA, the CDR3 is TGTGCCAGCAGTGAAGCGTGGAGGCGCGAGCAGTACTTC.

J is TRBJ2-2 and V is TRBV9, with 9 bases aligning to TRBD1. Per the germline V gene, CDR1 is SGDLS and CDR2 is YYNGEE. The V and J ends lost 2 bases and 4 bases, in that order; junction bases with no gene match: 9. This CDR3 is 17 amino acids long. CDR3 region: CASSVGSGTGFTGELFF. Written as DNA, the CDR3 is TGTGCCAGCAGCGTCGGCTCGGGGACAGGGTTCACCGGGGAGCTGTTTTTT.